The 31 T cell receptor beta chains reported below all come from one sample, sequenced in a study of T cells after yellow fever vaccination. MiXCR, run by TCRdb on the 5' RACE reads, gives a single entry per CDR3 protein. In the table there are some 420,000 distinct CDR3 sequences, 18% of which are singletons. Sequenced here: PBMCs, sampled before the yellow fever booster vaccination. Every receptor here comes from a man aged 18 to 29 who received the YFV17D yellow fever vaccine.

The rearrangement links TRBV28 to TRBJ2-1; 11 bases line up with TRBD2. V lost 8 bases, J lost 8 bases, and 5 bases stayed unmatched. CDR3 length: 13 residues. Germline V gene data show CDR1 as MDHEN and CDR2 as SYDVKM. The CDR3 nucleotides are TGTGCCAGCGGTCCGGGACTAGCGGATGAGCAGTTCTTC. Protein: CASGPGLADEQFF.

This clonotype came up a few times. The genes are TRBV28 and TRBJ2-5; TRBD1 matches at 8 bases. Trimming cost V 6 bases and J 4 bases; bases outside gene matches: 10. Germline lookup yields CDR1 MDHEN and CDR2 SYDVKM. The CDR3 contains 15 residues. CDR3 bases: TGTGCCAGCAGCCTCGGACAGGGCGAGGTAGAGACCCAGTACTTC. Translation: CASSLGQGEVETQYF.

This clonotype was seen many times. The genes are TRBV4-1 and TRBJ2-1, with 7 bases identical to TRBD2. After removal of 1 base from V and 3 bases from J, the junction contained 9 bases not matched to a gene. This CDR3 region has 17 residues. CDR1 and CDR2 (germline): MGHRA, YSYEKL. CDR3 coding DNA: TGCGCCAGCAGCCAAGGAGCGGGGAAAGCTATCTACAATGAGCAGTTCTTC. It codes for CASSQGAGKAIYNEQFF.

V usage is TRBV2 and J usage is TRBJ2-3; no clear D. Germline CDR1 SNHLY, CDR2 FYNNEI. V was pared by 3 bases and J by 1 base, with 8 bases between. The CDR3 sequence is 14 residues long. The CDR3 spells CASSESLGTDTQYF. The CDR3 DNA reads TGTGCCAGCAGTGAGAGCCTGGGCACAGATACGCAGTATTTT.

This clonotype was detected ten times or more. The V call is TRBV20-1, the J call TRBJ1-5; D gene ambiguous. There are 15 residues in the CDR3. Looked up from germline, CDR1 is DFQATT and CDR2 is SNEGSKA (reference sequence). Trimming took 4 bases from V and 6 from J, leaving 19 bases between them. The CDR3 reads CSAIRIRGKGQPQHF. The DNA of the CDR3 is TGCAGTGCTATCCGTATACGGGGAAAGGGTCAGCCCCAGCATTTT.

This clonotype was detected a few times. CDR3 sequence (DNA): TGTGCCAGCACCTTGACAGTCCCGAGCTATGGCTACACCTTC. It specifies CASTLTVPSYGYTF. V gene TRBV6-7 combines with J gene TRBJ1-2; perhaps TRBD1 as D (5 bases). TRBV6-7 is marked as an open reading frame, function uncertain. V lost 7 bases to trimming and J lost 4 bases, with 16 bases between them. CDR3 length equals 14 residues.

CDR3 in DNA: TGTGCCAGCTCAGACAAGTACTCGTCTGGGGCCAACGTCCTGACTTTC. It codes for CASSDKYSSGANVLTF. The V gene is TRBV6-5, the J gene TRBJ2-6; the D is unclear. Trimming removed 8 bases at V and 1 base at J, with 15 bases between. The CDR3 consists of 16 residues. Germline V CDR1 and CDR2: MNHEY, SVGAGI.

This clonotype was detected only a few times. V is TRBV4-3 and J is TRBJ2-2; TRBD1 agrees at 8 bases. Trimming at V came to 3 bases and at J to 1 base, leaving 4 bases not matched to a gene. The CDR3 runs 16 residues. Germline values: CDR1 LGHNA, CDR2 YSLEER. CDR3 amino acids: CASSQGQVMNTGELFF. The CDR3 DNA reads TGCGCCAGCAGCCAGGGACAGGTCATGAACACCGGGGAGCTGTTTTTT.

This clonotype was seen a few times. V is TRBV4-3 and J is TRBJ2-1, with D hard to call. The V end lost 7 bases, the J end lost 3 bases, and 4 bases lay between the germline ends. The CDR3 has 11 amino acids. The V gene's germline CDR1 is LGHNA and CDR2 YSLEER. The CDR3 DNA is TGCGCCAGCACCAACTACAATGAGCAGTTCTTC. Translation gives CASTNYNEQFF.

The CDR3 bases are TGTGCCACCACCAGGGGAGAGGCTGGGGCCAACGTCCTGACTTTC. It encodes CATTRGEAGANVLTF. This chain connects TRBV3-1 to TRBJ2-6; maybe TRBD1 (6 bases). This CDR3 contains 15 residues. Germline V gives CDR1 LGHDT, CDR2 YNNKEL (reference sequence). V was pared by 10 bases and J by 2 bases, with 15 bases between.

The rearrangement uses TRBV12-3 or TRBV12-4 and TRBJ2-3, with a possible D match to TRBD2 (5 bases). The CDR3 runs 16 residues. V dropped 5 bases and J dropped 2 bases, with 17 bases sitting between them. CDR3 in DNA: TGTGCCAGCAGTCACTCAGGATCCGGGATCACAGATACGCAGTATTTT. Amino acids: CASSHSGSGITDTQYF.

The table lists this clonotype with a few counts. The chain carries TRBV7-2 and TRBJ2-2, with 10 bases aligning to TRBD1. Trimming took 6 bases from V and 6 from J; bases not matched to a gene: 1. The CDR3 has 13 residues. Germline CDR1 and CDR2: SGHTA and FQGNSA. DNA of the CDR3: TGTGCCAGCAGGGGACAGGGGCCCGGGGAGCTGTTTTTT. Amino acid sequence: CASRGQGPGELFF.

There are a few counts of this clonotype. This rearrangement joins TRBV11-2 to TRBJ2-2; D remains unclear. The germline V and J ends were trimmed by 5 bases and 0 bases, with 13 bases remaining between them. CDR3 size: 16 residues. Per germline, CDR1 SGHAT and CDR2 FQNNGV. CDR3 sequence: CASSPRSSANTGELFF. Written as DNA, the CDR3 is TGTGCCAGCAGCCCGAGGTCCTCCGCGAACACCGGGGAGCTGTTTTTT. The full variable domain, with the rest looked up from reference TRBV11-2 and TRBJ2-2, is EAGVAQSPRYKIIEKRQSVAFWCNPISGHATLYWYQQILGQGPKLLIQFQNNGVVDDSQLPKDRFSAERLKGVDSTLKIQPAKLEDSAVYLCASSPRSSANTGELFFGEGSRLTVL.

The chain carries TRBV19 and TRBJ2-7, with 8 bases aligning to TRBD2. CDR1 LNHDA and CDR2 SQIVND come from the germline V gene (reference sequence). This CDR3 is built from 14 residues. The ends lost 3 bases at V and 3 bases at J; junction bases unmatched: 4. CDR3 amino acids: CASSIAGGVYEQYF. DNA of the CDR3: TGTGCCAGTAGTATCGCCGGGGGGGTCTACGAGCAGTACTTC. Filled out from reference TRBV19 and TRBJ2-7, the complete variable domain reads DGGITQSPKYLFRKEGQNVTLSCEQNLNHDAMYWYRQDPGQGLRLIYYSQIVNDFQKGDIAEGYSVSREKKESFPLTVTSAQKNPTAFYLCASSIAGGVYEQYFGPGTRLTVT.

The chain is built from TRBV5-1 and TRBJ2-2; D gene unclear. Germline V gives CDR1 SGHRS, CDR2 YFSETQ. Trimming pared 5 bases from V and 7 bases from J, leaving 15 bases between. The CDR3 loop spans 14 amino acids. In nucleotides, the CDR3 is TGCGCCAGCAGGACCTTGCCACCGGACGGGGAGCTGTTTTTT. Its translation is CASRTLPPDGELFF.

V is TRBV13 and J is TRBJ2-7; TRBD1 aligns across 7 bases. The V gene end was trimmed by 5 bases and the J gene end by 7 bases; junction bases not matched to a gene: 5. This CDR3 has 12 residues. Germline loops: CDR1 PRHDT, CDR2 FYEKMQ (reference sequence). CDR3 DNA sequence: TGTGCCAGCAGCAGACGGACAGGAGAGCAGTACGTC. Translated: CASSRRTGEQYV.

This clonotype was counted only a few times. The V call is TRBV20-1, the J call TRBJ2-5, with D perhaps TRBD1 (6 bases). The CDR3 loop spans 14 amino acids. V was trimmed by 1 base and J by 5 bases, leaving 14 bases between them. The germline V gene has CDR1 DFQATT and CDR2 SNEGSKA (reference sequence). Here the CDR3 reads CSARGGTGRETQYF. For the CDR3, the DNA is TGCAGTGCTAGAGGGGGAACAGGGCGCGAGACCCAGTACTTC.

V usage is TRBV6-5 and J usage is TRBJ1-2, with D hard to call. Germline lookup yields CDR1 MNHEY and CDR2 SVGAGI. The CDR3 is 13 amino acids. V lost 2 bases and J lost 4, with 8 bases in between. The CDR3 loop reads CASSYRSAYGYTF. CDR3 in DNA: TGTGCCAGCAGTTACCGTTCTGCCTATGGCTACACCTTC.

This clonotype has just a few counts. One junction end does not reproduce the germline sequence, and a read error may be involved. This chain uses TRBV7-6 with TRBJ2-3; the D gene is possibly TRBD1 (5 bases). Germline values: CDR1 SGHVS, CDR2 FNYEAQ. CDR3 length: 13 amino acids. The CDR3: CASSPDSADTHYF. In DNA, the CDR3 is TGTGCCAGCAGCCCCGACAGCGCAGATACGCATTATTTT.

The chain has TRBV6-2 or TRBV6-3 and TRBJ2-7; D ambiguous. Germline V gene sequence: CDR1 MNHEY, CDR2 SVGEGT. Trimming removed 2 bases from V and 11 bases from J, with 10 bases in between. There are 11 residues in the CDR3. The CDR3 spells CASSYGEVKYV. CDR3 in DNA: TGTGCCAGCAGTTACGGTGAAGTGAAGTACGTC.

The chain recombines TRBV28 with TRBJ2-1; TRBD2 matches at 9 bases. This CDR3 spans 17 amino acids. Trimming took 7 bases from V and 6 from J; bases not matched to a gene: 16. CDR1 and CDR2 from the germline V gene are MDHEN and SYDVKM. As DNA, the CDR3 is TGTGCCAGCACCTTCCCGCGGGGGGGCGGGGGTTCCAATGAGCAGTTCTTC. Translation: CASTFPRGGGGSNEQFF.

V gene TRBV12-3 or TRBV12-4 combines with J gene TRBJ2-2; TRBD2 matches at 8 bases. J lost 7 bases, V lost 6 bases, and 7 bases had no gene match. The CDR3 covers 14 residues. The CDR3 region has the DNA TGTGCCAGCAGGCTCACGGGGGGGAGCGGGGAGCTGTTTTTT. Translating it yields CASRLTGGSGELFF.

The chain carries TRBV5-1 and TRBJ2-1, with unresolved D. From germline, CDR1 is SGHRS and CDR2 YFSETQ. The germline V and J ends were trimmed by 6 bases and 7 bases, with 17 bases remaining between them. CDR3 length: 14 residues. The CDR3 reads CASKKGSFTNEQFF. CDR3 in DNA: TGCGCCAGCAAAAAGGGTAGTTTTACGAATGAGCAGTTCTTC. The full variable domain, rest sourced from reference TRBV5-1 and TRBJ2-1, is KAGVTQTPRYLIKTRGQQVTLSCSPISGHRSVSWYQQTPGQGLQFLFEYFSETQRNKGNFPGRFSGRQFSNSRSEMNVSTLELGDSALYLCASKKGSFTNEQFFGPGTRLTVL.

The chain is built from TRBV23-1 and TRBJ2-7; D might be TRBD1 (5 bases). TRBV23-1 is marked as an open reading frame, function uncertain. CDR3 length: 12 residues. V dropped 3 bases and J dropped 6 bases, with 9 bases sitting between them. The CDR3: CASSQAGCEQYV. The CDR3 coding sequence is TGCGCCAGCAGTCAGGCAGGGTGCGAGCAGTACGTC.

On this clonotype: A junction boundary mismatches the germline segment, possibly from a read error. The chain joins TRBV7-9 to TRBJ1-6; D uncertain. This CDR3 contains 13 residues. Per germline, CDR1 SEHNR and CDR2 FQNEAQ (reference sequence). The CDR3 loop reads CASSNYGGSSLHF. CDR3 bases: TGTGCCAGCAGCAACTATGGAGGTTCATCCCTCCACTTT.

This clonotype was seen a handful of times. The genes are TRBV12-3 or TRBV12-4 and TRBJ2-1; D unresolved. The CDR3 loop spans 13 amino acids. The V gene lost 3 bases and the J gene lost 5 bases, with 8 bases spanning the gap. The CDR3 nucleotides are TGTGCCAGCAGTTTCGGACGGAACAATGAGCAGTTCTTC. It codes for CASSFGRNNEQFF.

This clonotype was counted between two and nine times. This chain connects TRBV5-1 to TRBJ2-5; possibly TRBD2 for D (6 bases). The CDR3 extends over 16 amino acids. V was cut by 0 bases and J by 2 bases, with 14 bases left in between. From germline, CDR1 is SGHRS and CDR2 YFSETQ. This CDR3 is CASSLGGSSGQETQYF. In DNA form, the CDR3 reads TGCGCCAGCAGCTTGGGAGGTAGTAGCGGACAAGAGACCCAGTACTTC. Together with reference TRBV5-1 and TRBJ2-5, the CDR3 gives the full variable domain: KAGVTQTPRYLIKTRGQQVTLSCSPISGHRSVSWYQQTPGQGLQFLFEYFSETQRNKGNFPGRFSGRQFSNSRSEMNVSTLELGDSALYLCASSLGGSSGQETQYFGPGTRLLVL.

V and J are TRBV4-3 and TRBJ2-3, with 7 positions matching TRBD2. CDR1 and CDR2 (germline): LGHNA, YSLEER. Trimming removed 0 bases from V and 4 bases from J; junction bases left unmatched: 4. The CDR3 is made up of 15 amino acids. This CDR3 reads CASSQEGTNADTQYF. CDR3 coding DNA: TGCGCCAGCAGCCAAGAGGGGACTAACGCAGATACGCAGTATTTT.

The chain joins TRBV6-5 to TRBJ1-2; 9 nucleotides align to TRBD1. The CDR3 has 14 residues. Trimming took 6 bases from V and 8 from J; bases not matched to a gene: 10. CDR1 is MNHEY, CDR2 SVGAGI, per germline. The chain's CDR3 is CASSGTGLREGYTF. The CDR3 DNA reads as TGTGCCAGCAGCGGGACAGGGCTCAGAGAGGGCTACACCTTC.

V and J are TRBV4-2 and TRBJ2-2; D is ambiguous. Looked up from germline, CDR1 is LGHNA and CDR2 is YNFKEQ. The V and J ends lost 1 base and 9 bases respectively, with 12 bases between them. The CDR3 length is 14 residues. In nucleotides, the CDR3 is TGTGCCAGCAGCCAAGGGGCCCGCCAGCGGGAGCTGTTTTTT. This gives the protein CASSQGARQRELFF.

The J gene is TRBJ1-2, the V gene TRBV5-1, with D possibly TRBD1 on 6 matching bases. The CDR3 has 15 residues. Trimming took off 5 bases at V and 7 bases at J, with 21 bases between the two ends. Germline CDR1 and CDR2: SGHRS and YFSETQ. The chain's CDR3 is CASRESRGQLRGYTF. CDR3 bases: TGCGCCAGCAGGGAATCCAGGGGCCAACTCCGTGGCTACACCTTC.